These 7 T cell receptor beta chains were sequenced from one sample in a study of T-cell reconstitution after alpha-beta-depleted transplantation in children. Unique molecular identifiers were incorporated into the prepared TCRbeta library. TCRdb recomputed calls from the PCR reads with MiXCR, one row per CDR3 protein. This sample has 150,000 to 250,000 distinct CDR3 sequences, with roughly 15% found just once. The material was PBMCs from the stem cell graft donor, obtained from the stem cell graft. All receptors derive from a human donor who donated a stem cell graft to a child with acute lymphoblastic leukemia.

This clonotype appeared a few times. V and J are TRBV20-1 and TRBJ2-3; TRBD2 aligns across 7 bases. V was clipped by 6 bases and J by 4 bases; unmatched bases: 10. This CDR3 is built from 14 residues. Germline lookup yields CDR1 DFQATT and CDR2 SNEGSKA (reference sequence). The CDR3 DNA reads TGCAGTGCCCCCCAAGCGGGGAGCGCAGATACGCAGTATTTT. This sequence encodes CSAPQAGSADTQYF.

The genes are TRBV7-6 and TRBJ2-7, with TRBD2 identical over 10 bases. Per germline, CDR1 SGHVS and CDR2 FNYEAQ. This CDR3 spans 15 amino acids. Trimming took 4 bases from V and 3 from J; bases not matched to a gene: 6. The DNA of the CDR3 is TGTGCCAGCAGCTCCCTAGCGGGAGATGACTACGAGCAGTACTTC. It encodes CASSSLAGDDYEQYF. Using reference TRBV7-6 and TRBJ2-7 for the parts outside the CDR3, the full variable domain is GAGVSQSPRYKVTKRGQDVALRCDPISGHVSLYWYRQALGQGPEFLTYFNYEAQQDKSGLPNDRFSAERPEGSISTLTIQRTEQRDSAMYRCASSSLAGDDYEQYFGPGTRLTVT.

Ten or more counts support this clonotype. The chain employs TRBV7-8 and TRBJ2-1; D not certain. The germline V gene encodes CDR1 SGHVS and CDR2 FQNEAQ. Trimming pared 1 base from V and 8 bases from J, leaving 18 bases between. CDR3 size: 16 residues. The CDR3 loop is CASSLVRGMSWDEQFF. Here the CDR3 DNA reads TGTGCCAGCAGCTTAGTTCGCGGAATGAGCTGGGATGAGCAGTTCTTC.

This rearrangement joins TRBV25-1 to TRBJ2-1, with 9 nucleotides matching TRBD1. This CDR3 comprises 14 residues. Trimming at V came to 3 bases and at J to 6 bases, leaving 3 bases not matched to a gene. Germline V gene data show CDR1 as MGHDK and CDR2 as SYGVNS. The CDR3 DNA follows: TGTGCCAGCAGTGAGGGACAGGGATTCAATGAGCAGTTCTTC. Amino acids: CASSEGQGFNEQFF. The complete variable domain, with remaining parts taken from reference TRBV25-1 and TRBJ2-1, reads EADIYQTPRYLVIGTGKKITLECSQTMGHDKMYWYQQDPGMELHLIHYSYGVNSTEKGDLSSESTVSRIRTEHFPLTLESARPSHTSQYLCASSEGQGFNEQFFGPGTRLTVL.

The chain couples TRBV7-2 to TRBJ2-1, with D possibly TRBD2 on 5 matching bases. Germline V gene data show CDR1 as SGHTA and CDR2 as FQGNSA. CDR3 size: 15 residues. V shed 2 bases and J shed 6 bases, with 14 bases lying between them. CDR3 sequence (DNA): TGTGCCAGCAGCTTATTCACCAAACGGGGCAATGAGCAGTTCTTC. It codes for CASSLFTKRGNEQFF.

This clonotype was counted ten times or more. The V and J genes are TRBV5-1 and TRBJ2-5; D may be TRBD1 (5 bases). V lost 3 bases to trimming and J lost 1 base, with 13 bases between them. The CDR3 runs to 15 residues. Germline CDR1 and CDR2: SGHRS and YFSETQ. The CDR3 region is CASSWTPDSQETQYF. The CDR3 DNA reads TGCGCCAGCAGCTGGACCCCCGACAGCCAAGAGACCCAGTACTTC.

This clonotype was counted ten times or more. This chain links TRBV2 with TRBJ2-3; 9 bases agree with TRBD2. The CDR3 runs 16 residues. The trim removed 6 bases at V and 4 bases at J, leaving 11 bases unmatched. From germline, CDR1 is SNHLY and CDR2 FYNNEI. The CDR3 reads CASRARWSSGADTQYF. CDR3 DNA: TGTGCCAGCAGGGCCCGGTGGTCTAGCGGGGCAGATACGCAGTATTTT.